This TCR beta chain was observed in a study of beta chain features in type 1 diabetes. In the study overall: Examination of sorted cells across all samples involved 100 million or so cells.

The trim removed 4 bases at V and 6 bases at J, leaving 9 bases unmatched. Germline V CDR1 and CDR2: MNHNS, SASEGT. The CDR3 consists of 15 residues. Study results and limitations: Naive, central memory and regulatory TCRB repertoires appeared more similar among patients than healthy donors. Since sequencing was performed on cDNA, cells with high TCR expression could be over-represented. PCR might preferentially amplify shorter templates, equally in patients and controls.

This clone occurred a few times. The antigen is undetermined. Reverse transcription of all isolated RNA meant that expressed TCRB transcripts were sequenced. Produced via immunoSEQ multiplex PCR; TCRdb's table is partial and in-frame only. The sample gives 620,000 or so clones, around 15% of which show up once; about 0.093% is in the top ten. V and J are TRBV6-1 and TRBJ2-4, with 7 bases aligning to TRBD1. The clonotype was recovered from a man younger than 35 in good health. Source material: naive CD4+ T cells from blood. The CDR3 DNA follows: TGTGCCAGCAGTGCACAGACAGGGAGTCGAAACATTCAGTACTTC. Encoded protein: CASSAQTGSRNIQYF.